Shown below are 32 T cell receptor beta chains from a single sample sequenced in a study of naive CD8 T cells in extremely preterm neonates. Cord blood came from elective full-term cesareans at 37-41 weeks without labor or membrane rupture. Sequencing was performed with immunoSEQ multiplex PCR; in TCRdb, only in-frame clones are kept and a portion is missing. The repertoire consists of about 4,900 clones, with approximately 97% occurring once and the leading ten covering roughly 0.53%. The specimen sequenced was naive CD8+ T cells from cord blood. These receptor sequences come from a newborn in good health.

V and J are TRBV7-2 and TRBJ1-2, with 7 bases aligning to TRBD1. This CDR3 has 16 residues. The trim removed 2 bases at V and 1 base at J, leaving 7 bases unmatched. The germline V gene has CDR1 SGHTA and CDR2 FQGNSA. The CDR3 sequence is CASSLSGTALNYGYTF. CDR3 DNA: TGTGCCAGCAGCTTATCTGGGACAGCCCTTAACTATGGCTACACCTTC.

The CDR3 protein is CASSPTVVRGGDTEAFF. The CDR3 region has the DNA TGTGCCAGCAGTCCCACAGTGGTCAGGGGAGGGGACACTGAAGCTTTCTTT. This sequence joins TRBV28 and TRBJ1-1; tentatively, D is TRBD1 (6 bases). CDR3 length equals 17 residues. Germline V gene lookup returns CDR1 MDHEN and CDR2 SYDVKM. Trimming took off 5 bases at V and 3 bases at J, with 22 bases between the two ends.

The chain uses TRBV28 and TRBJ1-4; 12 bases line up with TRBD1. V was clipped by 6 bases and J by 2 bases; unmatched bases: 7. The CDR3 length is 17 residues. Germline CDR1 is MDHEN and CDR2 is SYDVKM. For the CDR3, the DNA is TGTGCCAGCAGCCAACCCGGGACAGGGGGCACTAATGAAAAACTGTTTTTT. It encodes CASSQPGTGGTNEKLFF.

The chain combines TRBV4-3 with TRBJ2-1, with 12 bases lining up with TRBD2. CDR1 and CDR2 from the germline V gene are LGHNA and YSLEER. The length of the CDR3 is 17 residues. With 0 bases clipped from V and 7 bases from J, the junction kept 7 bases outside the gene matches. The CDR3 protein is CASSQDLLAGGPNEQFF. The CDR3 nucleotides are TGCGCCAGCAGCCAAGACCTCCTAGCGGGAGGGCCGAATGAGCAGTTCTTC.

V and J are TRBV6-5 and TRBJ1-2; D is unresolved. The CDR3 covers 12 residues. Germline lookup yields CDR1 MNHEY and CDR2 SVGAGI. V lost 5 bases to trimming and J lost 4 bases, with 8 bases between them. The CDR3 loop is CASSTLSYGYTF. For the CDR3, the DNA is TGTGCCAGCAGTACATTATCCTATGGCTACACCTTC.

This CDR3 is CASSTRRVYEQYF. CDR3 in DNA: TGTGCCAGCAGCACCCGACGGGTCTACGAGCAGTACTTC. This rearrangement joins TRBV5-8 to TRBJ2-7; no reliable D call. The CDR3 sequence is 13 residues long. Trimming took 4 bases from V and 3 from J, leaving 11 bases between them. Germline values: CDR1 SGHTS, CDR2 YDEGEE.

The chain has TRBV29-1 and TRBJ2-2; the match to TRBD2 covers 15 bases. J was trimmed by 2 bases and V by 4 bases; bases with no gene match: 2. The CDR3 is 16 amino acids. The germline gives CDR1 SQVTM, CDR2 ANQGSEA. The CDR3 DNA sequence: TGCAGCGTTGGGACTAGCGGGAGGGCCAACACCGGGGAGCTGTTTTTT. Translated: CSVGTSGRANTGELFF.

The chain links TRBV4-1 to TRBJ1-2, with D perhaps matching TRBD1 (6 bases). V gave up 10 bases and J gave up 3 bases, with 21 bases separating them. This CDR3 region has 15 residues. Per germline, CDR1 MGHRA and CDR2 YSYEKL. The chain's CDR3 is CAIPFYRERDYGYTF. The CDR3 DNA follows: TGCGCCATCCCGTTCTACAGGGAGAGGGACTATGGCTACACCTTC.

V is TRBV15 and J is TRBJ2-7; TRBD2 matches at 7 bases. Germline-derived CDR1 and CDR2 are LNHNV and YYDKDF (reference sequence). This CDR3 has 15 residues. Germline trimming cut 3 bases from V and 0 bases from J; bases unmatched to any gene: 5. This CDR3 reads CATSSLAGTSYEQYF. CDR3 DNA: TGTGCCACCAGCAGCTTAGCGGGTACCTCCTACGAGCAGTACTTC.

The chain joins TRBV4-3 to TRBJ2-7; 9 bases line up with TRBD1. Germline CDR1 LGHNA, CDR2 YSLEER. The V and J ends lost 1 base and 2 bases, in that order; junction bases with no gene match: 3. CDR3 length: 15 amino acids. CDR3 nucleotides: TGCGCCAGCAGCCAAGGGACAGGGGTCCCCTACGAGCAGTACTTC. It is translated as CASSQGTGVPYEQYF.

V and J are TRBV27 and TRBJ2-1; 14 bases map to TRBD2. J gave up 9 bases and V 1 base, and 11 bases lay outside the gene matches. This CDR3 is 18 amino acids long. Germline assignment: CDR1 MNHEY and CDR2 SMNVEV (reference sequence). This CDR3 is CASSLLNRGLAGGGEQFF. CDR3 in DNA: TGTGCCAGCAGTTTATTAAATCGCGGACTAGCGGGAGGAGGTGAGCAGTTCTTC.

This chain connects TRBV30 to TRBJ2-7, with TRBD2 matching 11 bases. The germline V gene encodes CDR1 GTSNPN and CDR2 SVGIG (reference sequence). The CDR3 covers 14 residues. V was pared by 3 bases and J by 3 bases, with 4 bases of the junction left unmatched. The CDR3: CAWSTSGRYYEQYF. The CDR3 nucleotides are TGTGCCTGGAGCACTAGCGGGAGATACTACGAGCAGTACTTC.

The V and J genes are TRBV5-1 and TRBJ2-7; 7 bases map to TRBD2. V was pared by 4 bases and J by 5 bases, with 12 bases of the junction left unmatched. Germline-derived CDR1 and CDR2 are SGHRS and YFSETQ. The CDR3 totals 15 residues. The CDR3 nucleotides are TGCGCCAGCAGCCCCGAGACCGATAGCGGGCACGAGCAGTACTTC. It yields the protein CASSPETDSGHEQYF.

V usage is TRBV6-1 and J usage is TRBJ2-1, with TRBD1 matching over 10 bases. The length of the CDR3 is 13 residues. From germline, CDR1 is MNHNS and CDR2 SASEGT. V trimming: 6 bases; J trimming: 5 bases; junction bases outside the gene matches: 1. The CDR3 sequence: CASRGTGDNEQFF. The CDR3 DNA is TGTGCCAGCAGGGGGACAGGGGACAATGAGCAGTTCTTC.

V and J are TRBV5-1 and TRBJ2-5; 9 nucleotides agree with TRBD2. Germline CDR1 is SGHRS and CDR2 is YFSETQ. Unmatched junction bases numbered 5, after V lost 1 base and J lost 1 base. This CDR3 comprises 16 residues. CDR3 protein: CASSLSLAGIQETQYF. The CDR3, as DNA: TGCGCCAGCAGCTTGAGTCTAGCGGGGATCCAAGAGACCCAGTACTTC.

The chain uses TRBV11-2 and TRBJ2-1; 9 nucleotides line up with TRBD1. Germline values: CDR1 SGHAT, CDR2 FQNNGV. Trimming at V came to 6 bases and at J to 5 bases, leaving 8 bases not matched to a gene. The CDR3 has 15 residues. CDR3 region: CASRPPDRGDNEQFF. In DNA form, the CDR3 reads TGTGCCAGCAGGCCTCCTGACAGGGGGGACAATGAGCAGTTCTTC.

This sequence joins TRBV28 and TRBJ1-1; the D gene is possibly TRBD1 (6 bases). The CDR3 length is 15 residues. Germline-derived CDR1 and CDR2 are MDHEN and SYDVKM. V was cut by 3 bases and J by 4 bases, with 15 bases left in between. CDR3 residues: CASSFRIIGGTEAFF. In DNA, the CDR3 is TGTGCCAGCAGTTTTCGGATAATAGGGGGCACTGAAGCTTTCTTT.

The rearrangement links TRBV7-9 to TRBJ1-2; weak D call: TRBD1 (6 bases). This CDR3 is 18 amino acids long. Germline lookup yields CDR1 SEHNR and CDR2 FQNEAQ (reference sequence). V was trimmed by 4 bases and J by 0 bases, leaving 21 bases between them. The CDR3 DNA is TGTGCCAGCAGCTCTAGGGGGGGACAACCGGTGCCTAACTATGGCTACACCTTC. Protein product: CASSSRGGQPVPNYGYTF.

The rearrangement uses TRBV10-3 and TRBJ2-1; TRBD2 matches 7 bases. CDR3 size: 16 residues. Looked up from germline, CDR1 is ENHRY and CDR2 is SYGVKD. After removal of 3 bases from V and 0 bases from J, the junction contained 5 bases not matched to a gene. CDR3 protein: CAISDRGVPSYNEQFF. The DNA of the CDR3 is TGTGCCATCAGTGACCGGGGGGTCCCCTCCTACAATGAGCAGTTCTTC.

The V call is TRBV4-3, the J call TRBJ2-1, with D possibly TRBD2 on 5 matching bases. CDR3 length: 17 amino acids. V was shortened by 0 bases and J by 0 bases, with 12 bases between the two germline ends. Germline CDR1 reads LGHNA; CDR2 reads YSLEER. Here the CDR3 reads CASSQDGVSSSYNEQFF. As DNA, the CDR3 is TGCGCCAGCAGCCAAGACGGGGTCTCCAGCTCCTACAATGAGCAGTTCTTC.

The genes are TRBV21-1 and TRBJ2-7; TRBD1 is the table's D call and was not checked against the DNA. TRBV21-1 has pseudogene status. This CDR3 region has 17 residues. CDR3 coding DNA: TGTGCCAGCAGCACCCAAACGGCGTGGGCGCCCTCCTACGAGCAGTACTTC. The encoded protein is CASSTQTAWAPSYEQYF.

The rearrangement uses TRBV27 and TRBJ2-7; a possible D gene is TRBD1 (5 bases). The V gene's germline CDR1 is MNHEY and CDR2 SMNVEV (reference sequence). This CDR3 spans 15 amino acids. Trimming took off 6 bases at V and 3 bases at J, with 18 bases between the two ends. Written as DNA, the CDR3 is TGTGCCAGCAGCAGTTATCTAACAGGACACTACGAGCAGTACTTC. As protein: CASSSYLTGHYEQYF.

The chain has TRBV13 and TRBJ2-1; D is perhaps TRBD2 (7 bases). This CDR3 has 15 amino acids. Trimming cost V 5 bases and J 4 bases, with 15 bases left between them. CDR1 and CDR2 (germline): PRHDT, FYEKMQ (reference sequence). This CDR3 is CASSPRTRGYNEQFF. CDR3 nucleotides: TGTGCCAGCAGCCCCAGGACTAGGGGGTACAATGAGCAGTTCTTC.

The rearrangement joins TRBV29-1 to TRBJ1-1; unclear D gene. The CDR3 has 11 residues. Trimming pared 2 bases from V and 1 base from J, leaving 2 bases between. Germline CDR1 SQVTM, CDR2 ANQGSEA. CDR3 loop: CSVERNTEAFF. The CDR3 DNA reads TGCAGCGTTGAACGGAACACTGAAGCTTTCTTT.

V gene TRBV19 combines with J gene TRBJ1-1, with D maybe TRBD1 (5 bases). CDR1 and CDR2 from the germline V gene are LNHDA and SQIVND (reference sequence). CDR3 length: 13 residues. With 5 bases removed from V and 4 bases from J, the gap between germline ends came to 11 bases. In DNA, the CDR3 is TGTGCCAGTAGTCTTGGGGGGAGCACTGAAGCTTTCTTT. Translated, it gives CASSLGGSTEAFF.

The rearrangement uses TRBV14 and TRBJ2-7; 11 nucleotides line up with TRBD2. With V trimmed by 0 bases and J by 0 bases, 10 bases remained unmatched. The CDR3 extends over 19 amino acids. Per germline, CDR1 SGHDN and CDR2 FVKESK. Here the CDR3 reads CASSQDELAGVSRSYEQYF. In DNA, the CDR3 is TGTGCCAGCAGCCAAGACGAACTAGCGGGGGTCTCACGCTCCTACGAGCAGTACTTC.

The rearrangement links TRBV4-2 to TRBJ2-7; 15 bases map to TRBD2. V gave up 1 base and J gave up 6 bases; unmatched junction bases: 1. The CDR3 runs 15 residues. Germline loops: CDR1 LGHNA, CDR2 YNFKEQ. CDR3 in amino acids: CASSQGTSGRAEQYF. CDR3 bases: TGTGCCAGCAGCCAAGGGACTAGCGGGAGGGCCGAGCAGTACTTC.

The chain recombines TRBV28 with TRBJ2-7; D call uncertain. The CDR3 runs to 12 residues. V was shortened by 7 bases and J by 3 bases, with 10 bases between the two germline ends. Germline V gene data show CDR1 as MDHEN and CDR2 as SYDVKM. This CDR3 is CASTRSGYEQYF. DNA of the CDR3: TGTGCCAGCACCAGATCAGGCTACGAGCAGTACTTC.

The chain combines TRBV7-6 with TRBJ2-5; 14 bases fit TRBD2. Germline V lookup: CDR1 SGHVS, CDR2 FNYEAQ. The CDR3 sequence is 18 residues long. J lost 2 bases, V lost 3 bases, and 8 bases had no gene match. The CDR3 is CASSFGTSGSRGQETQYF. CDR3 in DNA: TGTGCCAGCAGCTTCGGGACTAGCGGGAGTCGGGGGCAAGAGACCCAGTACTTC.

The rearrangement uses TRBV6-5 and TRBJ2-7; possible D gene TRBD2, 5 bases. CDR3 length: 12 residues. With 5 bases removed from V and 0 bases from J, the gap between germline ends came to 5 bases. CDR1 is MNHEY and CDR2 is SVGAGI in the germline V gene. CDR3 sequence reads: CASSRDSYEQYF. CDR3 DNA sequence: TGTGCCAGCAGTCGGGACTCCTACGAGCAGTACTTC.

CDR3 DNA: TGTGCCAGCCTCATCGGGGGGGCGGACGAGCAGTACTTC. Amino acids: CASLIGGADEQYF. The chain carries TRBV6-6 and TRBJ2-7, with 8 positions matching TRBD2. CDR1 is MNHNY and CDR2 is SVGAGI in the germline V gene (reference sequence). V lost 8 bases to trimming and J lost 5 bases; unmatched junction nucleotides: 8. The CDR3 is made up of 13 amino acids.

The V gene is TRBV27, the J gene TRBJ2-7; D is perhaps TRBD2 (6 bases). This CDR3 contains 13 residues. CDR1 MNHEY and CDR2 SMNVEV come from the germline V gene (reference sequence). V shed 10 bases and J shed 3 bases, with 16 bases lying between them. The CDR3 nucleotides are TGTGCCACCATGGGGCGGGGAAGCTACGAGCAGTACTTC. Translated: CATMGRGSYEQYF.